This entry describes one T cell receptor beta chain. Antigen unknown. The data are from a study of vaccination and CD4 T cells after COVID-19. Across the whole study: The stimulus for the cells was overlapping spike peptides derived from SARS-CoV-2, HCoV-NL63, HCoV-OC43 and HCoV-229E.

Trimming cost V 6 bases and J 3 bases; bases outside gene matches: 7. Germline lookup yields CDR1 SNHLY and CDR2 FYNNEI. This CDR3 spans 15 amino acids. Time point noted: late sampling 161 to 241 days after vaccination in three convalescent patients. The treatment: approximately nine-day PBMC culture with coronavirus spike peptide pools or control peptides (ViraFEST assay). Study-level points and caveats: Convalescent patients gained a median 86.3% of their reactive clones only post-vaccination.

Cultured CD4+ T-cell DNA underwent Oncomine TCR Beta short-read sequencing. It was cultured CD4+ T cells from which genomic DNA was extracted. TCRdb itself ran the PCR reads through MiXCR, one entry per CDR3 protein. The sample carries tens of thousands of distinct CDR3 sequences, 42% recorded once. The sample was CD4+ T cells from blood, cultured in vitro, taken about 7 months after SARS-CoV-2 vaccination. This clonotype was sampled from a human donor who had recovered from COVID-19. This chain joins TRBV2 and TRBJ2-1; 8 positions match TRBD2. The chain's CDR3 is CASSPRAGGYNEQFF. CDR3 nucleotide sequence: TGTGCCAGCAGCCCCAGGGCGGGAGGCTACAATGAGCAGTTCTTC.